This T cell receptor (beta chain) was captured by sequencing in a study of T cell repertoires in cytomegalovirus infection. Study summary: Newly reported HLA-C-restricted and thoroughly characterized HLA-B-restricted CMV epitopes were employed. The public TCR beta signatures pointed to both CMV infection and matching HLA type. Notes on the study in general: HLA-C-restricted CMV-specific TCR beta clonotypes prevailed in the ex vivo response. Carriers of CMV plus the relevant HLA were identified by cumulative public TCR beta family frequency.

The CDR3 is made up of 15 amino acids. V trimming: 3 bases; J trimming: 4 bases; junction bases outside the gene matches: 7. In the case of this clonotype: The target antigen is unknown.

Using its own MiXCR run on the reads, TCRdb lists one record per CDR3 protein. The profile covers around 100,000 distinct CDR3 sequences, with approximately 45% appearing a single time and about 76% taken by the ten largest. The sequences come from CD8+ T cells from cultured PBMCs, collected from culture after CMV antigen stimulation. The chain joins TRBV12-3 or TRBV12-4 to TRBJ1-2; TRBD1 agrees at 8 bases. The sequence was obtained from a human donor in good health (CMV status not recorded). Some clones in this sample may be carry-over from other donors' samples. The CDR3, as DNA: TGTGCCAGCAGTTTGGGGGCAGGGGGCTTCTATGGCTACACCTTC. Encoded protein: CASSLGAGGFYGYTF.